These T cell receptor beta chains were read from a single sample in a study of long-term antiretroviral therapy in people with HIV. Assay used: immunoSEQ multiplex PCR; TCRdb lists only in-frame clones, some missing. The table lists around 20,000 clones, 82% of them singletons, with around 5.7% in the top ten. This specimen was unsorted PBMCs, taken 0.2 years after starting antiretroviral therapy. These receptors came from a woman aged 30 to 39 with HIV. CDR3s include the opening cysteine and the closing phenylalanine or tryptophan. Fields, in order: clone size, V gene, D gene, J gene, CDR3 protein, CDR3 DNA. A D gene is named only where the DNA matches it firmly. Not every row has a clone size; where given, it reads once, few, many or a size class.

.	TRBV12-5	.	TRBJ1-1	CASGLGGAFF	TGTGCTAGTGGTTTGGGGGGAGCTTTCTTT
few	TRBV5-6	.	TRBJ1-5	CASSLGRGQPQHF	TGTGCCAGCAGCTTAGGGCGAGGGCAGCCCCAGCATTTT
few	TRBV11-2	.	TRBJ1-1	CASSLEAGIMNTEAFF	TGTGCCAGCAGCTTAGAAGCAGGGATTATGAACACTGAAGCTTTCTTT
.	TRBV10-3	.	TRBJ1-2	CAISGAGGAYYGYTF	TGTGCCATCAGTGGTGCTGGGGGCGCCTACTATGGCTACACCTTC
.	TRBV6-5	.	TRBJ1-5	CASSRTENQPQHF	TGTGCCAGCAGTAGGACAGAAAATCAGCCCCAGCATTTT
.	TRBV5-6	.	TRBJ1-1	CASSAGDGLEAFF	TGTGCCAGCAGCGCCGGGGACGGCCTTGAAGCTTTCTTT
.	TRBV11-2	TRBD2	TRBJ2-3	CASSPGTSGGATDTQYF	TGTGCCAGCAGCCCAGGGACTAGCGGGGGGGCCACAGATACGCAGTATTTT
few	TRBV6-6	.	TRBJ1-6	CASSYGRSINSPLHF	TGTGCCAGCAGTTATGGTCGATCCATTAATTCACCCCTCCACTTT
.	TRBV27	.	TRBJ1-2	CASKGSNREWDYGYTF	TGTGCCAGCAAAGGGTCAAACAGGGAGTGGGACTATGGCTACACCTTC
.	TRBV7-6	TRBD1	TRBJ1-5	CASSSGQGGSNQPQHF	TGTGCCAGCAGCTCTGGACAGGGAGGAAGCAATCAGCCCCAGCATTTT
few	TRBV10-3	.	TRBJ1-5	CATLGRSNQPQHF	TGTGCCACCCTGGGGCGCAGCAATCAGCCCCAGCATTTT
.	TRBV7-6	TRBD2	TRBJ2-1	CASSFSGGAPYNEQFF	TGTGCCAGCAGCTTTAGCGGGGGGGCCCCCTACAATGAGCAGTTCTTC
.	TRBV6-1	.	TRBJ1-2	CASSEVAGGYGYTF	TGTGCCAGCAGTGAAGTGGCAGGAGGTTATGGCTACACCTTC
.	TRBV25-1	.	TRBJ2-1	CASSSTEYYNEQFF	TGTGCCAGCAGTTCGACAGAATATTACAATGAGCAGTTCTTC
.	TRBV7-2	.	TRBJ1-2	CASSGYRELLDGYTF	TGTGCCAGCAGCGGATACAGGGAACTCCTCGATGGCTACACCTTC
once	TRBV7-2	.	TRBJ2-2	CASSLGGTGELFF	TGTGCCAGCAGCTTGGGAGGAACCGGGGAGCTGTTTTTT
.	TRBV19	.	TRBJ1-2	CASSIPAGARHGYTF	TGTGCCAGTAGTATCCCGGCGGGGGCCCGACATGGCTACACCTTC
.	TRBV15	.	TRBJ1-5	CATSRELWGDNQPQHF	TGTGCCACCAGCAGAGAGCTTTGGGGGGATAATCAGCCCCAGCATTTT
.	TRBV7-2	TRBD1	TRBJ2-7	CASSLWTGGSYEQYF	TGTGCCAGCAGCTTATGGACAGGGGGTTCCTACGAGCAGTACTTC
.	TRBV10-3	.	TRBJ2-2	CAITGHPNTGELFF	TGTGCCATCACGGGACACCCTAACACCGGGGAGCTGTTTTTT
once	TRBV18	.	TRBJ1-1	CASSGGRVGTEAFF	TGTGCCAGCTCTGGCGGCAGGGTGGGTACTGAAGCTTTCTTT
few	TRBV19	.	TRBJ2-2	CASSIALGVELFF	TGTGCCAGTAGTATAGCCCTCGGGGTCGAGCTGTTTTTT
few	TRBV2	.	TRBJ1-2	CASSDEIGVSGYTF	TGTGCCAGCAGTGATGAGATAGGGGTGAGTGGCTACACCTTC
.	TRBV30	.	TRBJ1-2	CAWSKKSTREIYGYTF	TGTGCCTGGAGTAAAAAATCCACGAGGGAGATCTATGGCTACACCTTC
.	TRBV6-1	TRBD1	TRBJ1-5	CASSYGTGGQPQHF	TGTGCCAGCAGTTATGGGACAGGGGGTCAGCCCCAGCATTTT
few	TRBV27	.	TRBJ2-7	CASSLGRVSYEQYF	TGTGCCAGCAGTTTAGGAAGGGTCTCCTACGAGCAGTACTTC
few	TRBV6-5	.	TRBJ1-2	CASSLGFNYGYTF	TGTGCCAGCAGTTTGGGATTTAACTATGGCTACACCTTC
.	TRBV2	.	TRBJ1-4	CASSDGLGIVWEKLFF	TGTGCCAGCAGTGACGGTCTGGGAATCGTATGGGAAAAACTGTTTTTT
.	TRBV29-1	TRBD1	TRBJ2-2	CSALDRVAGELFF	TGCAGCGCACTGGACAGGGTAGCTGGGGAGCTGTTTTTT
.	TRBV27	.	TRBJ1-5	CASSLLGRAGNQPQHF	TGTGCCAGCAGTTTATTAGGCAGGGCTGGCAATCAGCCCCAGCATTTT
.	TRBV7-9	TRBD2	TRBJ2-1	CASSPRSSGYNEQFF	TGTGCCAGCAGCCCAAGGAGTAGCGGGTACAATGAGCAGTTCTTC
.	TRBV27	.	TRBJ1-5	CASSLDRNQPQHF	TGTGCCAGCAGTCTAGACAGAAATCAGCCCCAGCATTTT
.	TRBV19	.	TRBJ1-5	CASTDGNQPQHF	TGTGCCAGTACCGACGGCAATCAGCCCCAGCATTTT
.	TRBV6-1	.	TRBJ1-2	CASTGQDYGYTF	TGTGCCAGCACGGGACAAGATTATGGCTACACCTTC
.	TRBV4-2	.	TRBJ2-5	CASSQSDRRETQYF	TGTGCCAGCAGCCAATCGGACAGACGGGAGACCCAGTACTTC
.	TRBV29-1	.	TRBJ1-1	CSVSENTEAFF	TGCAGCGTTTCAGAGAACACTGAAGCTTTCTTT
.	TRBV25-1	TRBD1	TRBJ2-5	CATGQGQTQYF	TGTGCCACTGGACAGGGTCAGACCCAGTACTTC
.	TRBV29-1	.	TRBJ2-3	CSVDRPQGTDTQYF	TGCAGCGTTGATAGACCCCAAGGGACAGATACGCAGTATTTT
once	TRBV29-1	TRBD2	TRBJ2-3	CSFSPGGASTDTQYF	TGCAGCTTTAGCCCGGGGGGAGCTAGCACAGATACGCAGTATTTT
once	TRBV14	.	TRBJ1-6	CASSRDGRSYNSPLHF	TGTGCCAGCAGTCGGGACGGACGCTCCTATAATTCACCCCTCCACTTT
.	TRBV13	TRBD2	TRBJ2-2	CASAGTNTGELFF	TGTGCCAGCGCAGGGACTAATACCGGGGAGCTGTTTTTT
.	TRBV28	.	TRBJ1-3	CASRPPDGSDTIYF	TGTGCCAGCAGGCCCCCCGACGGGTCTGACACCATATATTTT
once	TRBV4-1	.	TRBJ1-1	CASSQGRTSSSPFF	TGCGCCAGCAGCCAAGGTAGGACCAGTTCGAGTCCTTTCTTT
.	TRBV5-1	TRBD1	TRBJ2-1	CASRIGQGFNEQFF	TGCGCCAGCAGGATAGGACAGGGGTTTAATGAGCAGTTCTTC
.	TRBV30	.	TRBJ2-1	CAWSVPRLGFAEQFF	TGTGCCTGGAGTGTACCCAGGCTCGGGTTCGCTGAGCAGTTCTTC
medium-sized	TRBV7-8	TRBD1	TRBJ2-1	CASSPNPRGPYNEQFF	TGTGCCAGCAGCCCTAACCCGAGGGGGCCCTACAATGAGCAGTTCTTC
.	TRBV6-1	.	TRBJ2-5	CASSDRDWGETQYF	TGTGCCAGCAGTGATCGAGATTGGGGGGAGACCCAGTACTTC
.	TRBV27	TRBD1	TRBJ1-5	CASRPGTGNSQPQHF	TGTGCCAGCAGACCCGGGACAGGGAACTCTCAGCCCCAGCATTTT
.	TRBV19	.	TRBJ1-2	CASRGGIYGYTF	TGTGCCAGTAGGGGAGGCATCTATGGCTACACCTTC
.	TRBV9	.	TRBJ1-1	CASSVGFSTEAFF	TGTGCCAGCAGCGTAGGATTTTCCACTGAAGCTTTCTTT
.	TRBV6-5	.	TRBJ1-1	CASSYTGLAFF	TGTGCCAGCAGTTATACAGGGCTAGCTTTCTTT
.	TRBV4-1	TRBD1	TRBJ1-1	CASSLTGTTDGAFF	TGCGCCAGCAGCCTGACAGGGACCACCGACGGAGCTTTCTTT
.	TRBV5-1	.	TRBJ2-3	CASSLGTVTDTQYF	TGCGCCAGCAGCTTGGGGACGGTCACAGATACGCAGTATTTT
.	TRBV10-3	.	TRBJ2-5	CAISESHSQETQYF	TGTGCCATCAGTGAGTCCCACAGTCAAGAGACCCAGTACTTC
.	TRBV19	TRBD1	TRBJ2-4	CASMGRGQAKNIQYF	TGTGCCAGTATGGGCAGGGGGCAAGCCAAAAACATTCAGTACTTC
once	TRBV10-3	.	TRBJ1-1	CAISESWQGGAEAFF	TGTGCCATCAGTGAGTCATGGCAGGGTGGTGCTGAAGCTTTCTTT
.	TRBV5-6	.	TRBJ1-2	CASSVDNNYGYTF	TGTGCCAGCAGCGTTGACAATAACTATGGCTACACCTTC
.	TRBV5-1	.	TRBJ2-7	CASSFQGGLYEQYF	TGCGCCAGCAGCTTTCAAGGCGGGCTATACGAGCAGTACTTC
.	TRBV6-1	.	TRBJ1-1	CASSEGGGNTEAFF	TGTGCCAGCAGTGAAGGGGGGGGGAACACTGAAGCTTTCTTT
.	TRBV7-9	.	TRBJ1-1	CASSLAGTEAFF	TGTGCCAGCAGCTTAGCTGGGACTGAAGCTTTCTTT